Detailed here is one TCR beta chain. This may arise from a read error, as a much more abundant clone is one base away. This specimen includes other DNA sequences encoding the same CDR3. TCRdb used MiXCR to call clones anew from the PCR reads. The sample carries more than 4,000 clones, over 25% recorded once. These data come from a study of metastatic and nonmetastatic thyroid tumors. Prior to thyroid surgery, none of the patients had received any treatment. The CDR3 is 13 amino acids. The germline V and J ends were trimmed by 6 bases and 5 bases, with 13 bases remaining between them. Germline assignment: CDR1 MRHNA and CDR2 SNTAGT.

Source material: adjacent normal tissue. The rearrangement links TRBV6-4 to TRBJ1-2, with D hard to call. This clonotype was obtained from a female donor with papillary thyroid cancer or a benign thyroid nodule (not recorded which). Some clones in this sample may be carry-over from other donors' samples. CDR3 in DNA: TGTGCCAGCAGCAGAGGAGGTGGGTATGGCTACACCTTC. It specifies CASSRGGGYGYTF.